The text below deals with one T cell receptor (beta chain). This clonotype has just a few counts. Its antigen remains undetermined. The input lacks base qualities; no much larger clone sits a single base away. These data belong to a study of tumor-infiltrating lymphocytes in primary liver carcinoma (dated 2017 in TCRdb). Regarding the complete study: About 5 patients with histopathologically diagnosed primary liver carcinoma underwent surgical resection in China between late 2015 and 2016. The five patients had tumors staged T1-T3 N0M0, with maximum diameters ranging from roughly 4 to 10 cm. Each sample produced about 3.5 to 7.13 million productive TCRbeta reads, and read depth showed no significant difference between tissue types. High reproducibility was observed for the technical replicate repertoires, with mean shared-clone rates approximately 0.9 and correlation coefficients above 0.98. The five patients, three men and two women aged 30 to 69 years, had hepatocellular carcinoma (four) or combined HCC and intrahepatic cholangiocarcinoma (one). A total of about 35 specimens from 5 patients, comprising some 25 tumor regions, 5 adjacent noncancerous liver tissues and 5 peripheral blood samples, were covered by TCRbeta repertoire sequencing. For each liver tumor, the study sampled five regions along with adjacent normal tissue and blood, and applied TCRbeta repertoire sequencing, expression microarrays and whole-exome sequencing. Overall study outcomes, separate from this receptor: Consistent with antigen-driven expansion, pairs of tumor regions showed higher repertoire overlap (mean roughly 35%) than either tumor-adjacent pairs (around 17%) or tumor-blood pairs (around 15%). Because sequencing covered only the TCR beta chain and unpaired alpha chains were not captured, true repertoire diversity is likely underestimated. The study included only four to six patients, and the authors note findings should be validated in a larger study. Because the samples were bulk and unsorted, CD4+ and CD8+ T cell repertoires could not be compared. A significantly larger repertoire fraction was made up by the top 250 clones in tumors than in blood (p = 0.039).

Blood RNA was extracted from unsorted whole blood with TRIzol reagent; germline DNA came from the DNeasy Blood & Tissue kit. At the time of sampling, the patients were treatment-naive and had chronic HBV infection. Before surgery, roughly 4 milliliters of peripheral blood were drawn into K2EDTA tubes. A constant-region primer and ProtoScript II reverse transcriptase were used to reverse-transcribe TCRbeta-specific cDNA from 500 ng total RNA. TCRbeta libraries were built with three nested multiplex PCR rounds, a slightly modified ARM-PCR procedure. The first two PCR rounds used multiplex TRBV1-TRBV30 forward primers with a Cbeta reverse primer, each for 10 to 11 cycles. A final 25-cycle PCR with Deep VentR polymerase added sample barcodes and Illumina adapters. Before sequencing, amplicons of 200-500 bp were purified from gel using a QIAquick gel extraction kit. An Illumina HiSeq 2500 was used to sequence the TCRbeta amplicons, generating 250-bp paired-end reads. The authors processed their data as follows. Quality trimming of reads was performed with Trimmomatic v0.33, and paired reads were merged with FLASH v1.2.11 so that full CDR3 sequences could be recovered. MiGEC v1.2.1b assigned V, D and J germline segments to the rearranged TCRbeta sequences. Clonotype statistics, along with Shannon-Wiener diversity indices, were calculated using VDJtools v1.0.0. Except for diversity analysis, only the 250 most abundant clonotypes of each sample were used in subsequent analyses to reduce sampling bias. In-frame beta chains were kept once TCRdb had trimmed the public reads at Q25 with fastp and called clones with MiXCR. Every entry covers one CDR3 protein and lists the most common genes and DNA from its rows. The V and J calls here are based on TCRdb, not the publication. This sample is represented by approximately 300,000 distinct CDR3 sequences; around three fifths of them were singletons. The ten biggest clones cover more than 8.5% of the sample.

The CDR3 runs 15 amino acids, cysteine and phenylalanine included. Only the CDR3 portion is preserved as DNA: 45 bases, with reading frame beginning at the first base. V loses 3 bases of germline sequence and J loses 2 bases, and the interval between the two ends is 14 bases. CDR1 is given as WSHSY and CDR2 as SAAADI, both from the germline V gene. Recombination joined TRBV10-2 with TRBJ2-7; the D gene is perhaps TRBD1, on 5 matching bases. Sequencing was done on a sample of peripheral blood. The sequence was collected from a man aged 40-50 years with primary liver carcinoma and hepatitis B virus infection. CDR3 sequence: CASSDIGRVTYEQYF. The base sequence is TGCGCCAGCAGTGATATAGGCAGGGTGACCTACGAGCAGTACTTC.